The TCR beta chain described here comes from a study of T cell responses to AZD1222 COVID-19 vaccine. As for the study in general: Doses given second, at about 4 or about 12 weeks, were pooled.

Turning to this clone: What it binds is unknown.

Data came from immunoSEQ multiplex PCR; TCRdb stores just in-frame clones and leaves some out. The top ten hold roughly 6.9% of the sample, which has some 190,000 clones, 80% to 90% seen once. The CDR3 runs 14 residues. Looked up from germline, CDR1 is MGHRA and CDR2 is YSYEKL. The ends were cut back, 1 base at V and 6 bases at J, with 12 bases in the middle. Study results and limitations: A reported finding is that nearly half of spike-specific TCRs target unmutated variant regions. Scientists sampled the repertoires only once the peak T cell response had passed. The sample set comprised mostly white British donors with more females, and clonal diversity was possibly underestimated.

The rearrangement joins TRBV4-1 to TRBJ1-1; D not resolved. The sequence was collected from an adult in good health. This specimen consisted of peripheral blood, obtained on day 0 of AZD1222 vaccination. CDR3 amino acids: CASSQASRTSEAFF. As DNA, the CDR3 is TGCGCCAGCAGCCAAGCCTCCAGGACTTCTGAAGCTTTCTTT.